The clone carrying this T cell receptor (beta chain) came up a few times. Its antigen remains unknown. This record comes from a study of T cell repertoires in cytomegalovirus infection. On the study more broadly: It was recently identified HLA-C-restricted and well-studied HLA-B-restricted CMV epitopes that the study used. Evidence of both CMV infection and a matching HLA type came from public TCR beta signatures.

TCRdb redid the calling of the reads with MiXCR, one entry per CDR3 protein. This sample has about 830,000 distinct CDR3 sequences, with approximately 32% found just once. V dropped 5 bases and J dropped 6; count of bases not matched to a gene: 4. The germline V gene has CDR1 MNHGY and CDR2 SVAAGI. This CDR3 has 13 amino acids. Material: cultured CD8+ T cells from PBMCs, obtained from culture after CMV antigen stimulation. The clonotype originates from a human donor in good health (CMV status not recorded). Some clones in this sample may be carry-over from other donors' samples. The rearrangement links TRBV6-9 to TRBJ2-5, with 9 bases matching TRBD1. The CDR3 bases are TGTGCCAGCAGTACAGGGGGCTATAAGACCCAGTACTTC. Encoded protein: CASSTGGYKTQYF.